This is a list of T cell receptor beta chains from one sample in a study of OX40 agonist ivuxolimab in advanced cancers. Profiled with immunoSEQ multiplex PCR; TCRdb holds only in-frame clones, not every one. The sample lists about 84,000 clones, 94% occurring once. Sequenced material: CD4+ or CD8+ T cells sorted from blood, taken in a trial of the OX40 agonist ivuxolimab. The receptors here all came from an adult with an advanced solid tumor such as melanoma, head and neck, liver or kidney cancer. Each CDR3 is given with its conserved first and last residue. D genes are given only for firm matches. Size is omitted from some rows. Given values are once, few, many or a class for expanded clones.

j_gene | abundance | v_gene | d_gene | CDR3nt | CDR3aa
TRBJ2-7 | - | TRBV13 | - | TGTGCCAGCAGTTCTCAGGCAGCGGTTTCCTACGAGCAGTACTTC | CASSSQAAVSYEQYF
TRBJ2-7 | - | TRBV7-9 | TRBD1 | TGTGCCAGCAGCCCGGACAGGGACAACGAGCAGTACTTC | CASSPDRDNEQYF
TRBJ2-7 | - | TRBV5-1 | TRBD1 | TGCGCCAGCAGTAACCCCCGGGACAGGGGGCGCTACGAGCAGTACTTC | CASSNPRDRGRYEQYF
TRBJ2-7 | - | TRBV19 | TRBD1 | TGTGCCAGTAGTAGACAGGGCGCCTACGAGCAGTACTTC | CASSRQGAYEQYF
TRBJ2-7 | - | TRBV7-9 | TRBD1 | TGTGCCAGCAGCTCAGCGGACAGGGCCCTCTACGAGCAGTACTTC | CASSSADRALYEQYF
TRBJ2-2 | - | TRBV18 | - | TGTGCCAGCTCACCACCGGAAAAACAGGCCTACACCGGGGAGCTGTTTTTT | CASSPPEKQAYTGELFF
TRBJ1-3 | - | TRBV14 | - | TGTGCCAGCAGCCCCCGATCGACAGTTCTCGGAAACACCATATATTTT | CASSPRSTVLGNTIYF
TRBJ2-7 | - | TRBV20-1 | - | TGCAGTGCTAAGGACGTCTACGAGCAGTACTTC | CSAKDVYEQYF
TRBJ1-1 | - | TRBV29-1 | TRBD1 | TGCAGCGTTTGGACAGGGGGGATGTGGGCTGAAGCTTTCTTT | CSVWTGGMWAEAFF
TRBJ2-1 | - | TRBV11-3 | TRBD2 | TGTGCCAGCAGCTCGCCTAGCGGGAGCTCCTACAATGAGCAGTTCTTC | CASSSPSGSSYNEQFF
TRBJ2-1 | - | TRBV7-9 | TRBD2 | TGTGCCAGCGTTACTAGCGGTACCTACAATGAGCAGTTCTTC | CASVTSGTYNEQFF
TRBJ2-2 | - | TRBV5-1 | - | TGCGCCAGCAGCTCGGACCCCCTCCCGGGATCGGAGCTGTTTTTT | CASSSDPLPGSELFF
TRBJ2-7 | - | TRBV6-5 | TRBD2 | TGTGCCAGCAGTTACTCGACTAGCGGGAGCTCCTACGAGCAGTACTTC | CASSYSTSGSSYEQYF
TRBJ2-5 | - | TRBV10-3 | - | TGTGCCATCAGTGATCCCTACGGGCAACAAGAGACCCAGTACTTC | CAISDPYGQQETQYF
TRBJ2-3 | - | TRBV7-8 | TRBD2 | TGTGCCAGCAGCCCCGGGGGGGCGGGAAGCCGCACAGATACGCAGTATTTT | CASSPGGAGSRTDTQYF
TRBJ2-3 | - | TRBV27 | TRBD2 | TGTGCCAGCAGTCAAGGGACTAGCGGGAGATCGCAGTATTTT | CASSQGTSGRSQYF
TRBJ2-7 | - | TRBV10-3 | - | TGTGCCATCAGTGAGCTACAGGGCTTAGACGAGCAGTACTTC | CAISELQGLDEQYF
TRBJ2-3 | - | TRBV9 | TRBD1 | TGTGCCAGCAGCGCTTTCGGGACAGGGAGGGCAGATACGCAGTATTTT | CASSAFGTGRADTQYF
TRBJ2-5 | once | TRBV7-9 | TRBD2 | TGTGCCAGCAGCCATAGGACTAGCTTAGAGACCCAGTACTTC | CASSHRTSLETQYF
TRBJ2-1 | few | TRBV4-1 | - | TGCGCCAGCAGCCAAAGGGTACAGGGCCTCTCCTACAATGAGCAGTTCTTC | CASSQRVQGLSYNEQFF
TRBJ1-3 | few | TRBV6-1 | - | TGTGCCAGCAGTGAAGCAAGAACTGGAAACACCATATATTTT | CASSEARTGNTIYF
TRBJ2-1 | few | TRBV7-6 | TRBD2 | TGTGCCAGCAGCTTAGGGGGCGGGAGGGCCTTGGATGAGCAGTTCTTC | CASSLGGGRALDEQFF
TRBJ2-7 | - | TRBV4-3 | - | TGCGCCAGCAGCCAAGTCTTGTCATCTTACGAGCAGTACTTC | CASSQVLSSYEQYF
TRBJ2-3 | - | TRBV9 | TRBD2 | TGTGCCAGCAGCGTAGGACTAGCGGGAGGAAGAGATACGCAGTATTTT | CASSVGLAGGRDTQYF
TRBJ1-5 | - | TRBV15 | - | TGTGCCACCAGCCTAACGAGGCAGCCCCAGCATTTT | CATSLTRQPQHF
TRBJ2-3 | - | TRBV6-4 | - | TGTGCCAGCAGTGACCCCAGCGGGACAGATACGCAGTATTTT | CASSDPSGTDTQYF
TRBJ1-1 | - | TRBV28 | - | TGTGCCAGCAGTTTCCCCGACACGCTGAACACTGAAGCTTTCTTT | CASSFPDTLNTEAFF
TRBJ1-2 | - | TRBV5-6 | - | TGTGCCAGCAGCTTGGAGGGGTTTGGCTACACCTTC | CASSLEGFGYTF
TRBJ2-7 | - | TRBV7-9 | - | TGTGCCAGCAGCTTAGAAAATCACAGGGTAGGCGAGCAGTACTTC | CASSLENHRVGEQYF
TRBJ2-7 | once | TRBV6-1 | TRBD1 | TGTGCCAGCAGTGAAGGCAGGACAGGGTACTACGAGCAGTACTTC | CASSEGRTGYYEQYF
TRBJ2-5 | - | TRBV7-9 | - | TGTGCCAGCAGCCCCCGGGACTTACAAGAGACCCAGTACTTC | CASSPRDLQETQYF
TRBJ2-7 | - | TRBV27 | - | TGTGCCAGCAAAGTGATGGGGGTTGTACACTACGAGCAGTACTTC | CASKVMGVVHYEQYF
TRBJ1-3 | - | TRBV9 | - | TGTGCCAGCAGCTTGCAGGACTCTGGAAACACCATATATTTT | CASSLQDSGNTIYF